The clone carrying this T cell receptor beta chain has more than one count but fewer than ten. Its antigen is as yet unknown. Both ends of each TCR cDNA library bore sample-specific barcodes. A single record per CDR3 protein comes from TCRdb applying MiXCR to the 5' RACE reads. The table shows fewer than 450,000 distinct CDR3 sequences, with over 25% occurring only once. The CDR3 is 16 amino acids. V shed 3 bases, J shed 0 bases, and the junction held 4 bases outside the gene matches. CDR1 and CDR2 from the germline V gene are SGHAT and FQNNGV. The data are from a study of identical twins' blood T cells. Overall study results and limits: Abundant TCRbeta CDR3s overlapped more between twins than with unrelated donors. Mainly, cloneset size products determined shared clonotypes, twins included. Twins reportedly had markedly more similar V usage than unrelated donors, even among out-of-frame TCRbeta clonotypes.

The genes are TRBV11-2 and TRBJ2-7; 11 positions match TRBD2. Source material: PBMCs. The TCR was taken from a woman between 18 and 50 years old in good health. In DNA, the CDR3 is TGTGCCAGCAGCTTCGCTAGCGGGGGGAGCTCCTACGAGCAGTACTTC. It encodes CASSFASGGSSYEQYF.